The clone carrying this TCR beta chain has just a few counts. Its specificity is unknown. The data were taken from a study of T cell repertoires in cytomegalovirus infection. Study information: Shared public TCR beta signatures pointed to both CMV infection and a matching HLA type. General study findings and limits: Dominating the ex vivo response were HLA-C-restricted CMV-specific TCR beta clonotypes. Of the TCR beta families, the public ones yielded a cumulative frequency that identified carriers of CMV plus the relevant HLA.

One entry per CDR3 protein results from TCRdb running MiXCR on the reads. The sample has approximately 160,000 distinct CDR3 sequences, 17% seen once; the top ten hold about 17%. Looked up from germline, CDR1 is SGHTA and CDR2 is FQGNSA. The CDR3 spans 15 residues. Trimming cost V 1 base and J 3 bases; bases outside gene matches: 3. The sequenced sample was CD8+ T cells from PBMCs. The receptor's source is a human donor in good health (CMV status not recorded). Some clones in this sample may be carry-over from other donors' samples. The chain joins TRBV7-2 to TRBJ2-5; TRBD2 aligns across 9 bases. This CDR3 reads CASSLVPSGKETQYF. As DNA, the CDR3 is TGTGCCAGCAGCTTAGTTCCTAGCGGGAAAGAGACCCAGTACTTC.